This entry concerns a single TCR beta chain. What it recognizes is unknown. This specimen comes from a study of shared clonotypes between healthy human individuals. Study details: Every donor yielded three CD4 naive, three CD4 memory, two CD8 naive and one CD8 memory plate.

The V gene lost 3 bases and the J gene lost 4 bases, with 10 bases spanning the gap. This CDR3 is built from 14 residues. Per the germline V gene, CDR1 is LNHDA and CDR2 is SQIVND (reference sequence). A deep-level run was used for the assay. Assay: immunoSEQ multiplex PCR; the TCRdb copy retains only in-frame clones and omits some. The table has 85,000 to 100,000 clones, under 70% seen once; the top ten hold 35% to 55%. Study results and limitations: Several donors held about 5% of naive CD4 clonotypes in common.

The V gene is TRBV19, the J gene TRBJ2-1; D might be TRBD1 or TRBD2, each matching 5 bases. Sequencing input: memory CD8+ T cells sorted from blood. Subset: CD45RO+ cells pooled with CCR7-negative TemRA cells. This clonotype was sampled from a man aged 30 to 45 in good health. This CDR3 reads CASSIWGSYNEQFF. The CDR3 DNA follows: TGTGCCAGTAGTATCTGGGGGTCGTACAATGAGCAGTTCTTC.